The clone carrying this T cell receptor beta chain was observed a few times. V shed 5 bases and J shed 2 bases, with 9 bases lying between them. Germline-derived CDR1 and CDR2 are MNHEY and SVGAGI. The CDR3 length is 13 residues. The data derive from a study of blood T cell repertoires in COVID-19. Here immunoSEQ multiplex PCR was the method, and the copy in TCRdb shows in-frame clones only, minus some. The table has 30,000 or so clones, 65% to 70% seen once. The gene calls are TRBV6-5 and TRBJ1-2; perhaps TRBD1 as D (5 bases). This receptor was taken from a human donor in a cohort sampled during active COVID-19. Sequencing input: peripheral blood. CDR3 loop: CASSPTGNYGYTF. The CDR3 DNA reads as TGTGCCAGCAGTCCTACAGGAAACTATGGCTACACCTTC.